This T cell receptor (beta chain) was found in a study of blood T cell repertoires in COVID-19. Whole-study context: T cells, B-cell-depleted T cells, or PBMCs provided the cDNA or gDNA that served as material.

Measured with immunoSEQ multiplex PCR; TCRdb has only the in-frame clones, and not every one. The repertoire holds some 300,000 clones, with over 85% as singletons. The CDR3 contains 12 residues. V was trimmed by 4 bases and J by 2 bases, leaving 5 bases between them. Germline-derived CDR1 and CDR2 are SNHLY and FYNNEI. On this clone itself: Distinct nucleotide sequences in the sample also encode this CDR3.

Residents of under 25 US areas, aged roughly 18 to 89 years, made up the participants. Cohort placement rested on clinical history that participants reported themselves. Source material: PBMCs or T cells enriched from blood (not recorded which). The chain uses TRBV2 and TRBJ1-2; D unclear. The sequence came from a woman aged 25 to 45 who had recovered from COVID-19. The CDR3 nucleotides read TGTGCCAGCAGTGGCCAGAACTATGGCTACACCTTC. It encodes CASSGQNYGYTF.